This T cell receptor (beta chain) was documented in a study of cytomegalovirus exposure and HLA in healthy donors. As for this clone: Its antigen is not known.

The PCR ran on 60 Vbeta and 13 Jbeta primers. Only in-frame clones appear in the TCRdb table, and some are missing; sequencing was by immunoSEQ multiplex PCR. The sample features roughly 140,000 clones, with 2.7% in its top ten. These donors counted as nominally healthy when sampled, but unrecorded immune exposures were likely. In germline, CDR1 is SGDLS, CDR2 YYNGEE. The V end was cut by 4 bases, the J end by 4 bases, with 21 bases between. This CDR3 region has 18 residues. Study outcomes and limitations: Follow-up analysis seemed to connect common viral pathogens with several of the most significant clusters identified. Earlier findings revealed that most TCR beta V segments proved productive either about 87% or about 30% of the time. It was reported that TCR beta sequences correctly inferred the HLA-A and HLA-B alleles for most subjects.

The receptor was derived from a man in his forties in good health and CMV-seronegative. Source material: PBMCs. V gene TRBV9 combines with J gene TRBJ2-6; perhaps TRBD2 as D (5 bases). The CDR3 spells CASSPTGSLALGANVLTF. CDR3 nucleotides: TGTGCCAGCAGCCCCACGGGGTCCCTCGCGTTGGGGGCCAACGTCCTGACTTTC.